Each of the 24 T cell receptor beta chains below was sequenced from the same sample in a study of blood T cell repertoires in COVID-19. Profiling relied on immunoSEQ multiplex PCR, and the TCRdb table lists in-frame clones only, not all of them. The table has under 130,000 clones, roughly 80% seen once. Sequenced material: peripheral blood. The origin of the receptors is a woman aged 70-85 years with acute or convalescent COVID-19.

Here the CDR3 DNA reads TGTGCCAGCAGCCTCGGACTTGGCTCCTTGACGACGCAGTACTTC. Translation: CASSLGLGSLTTQYF. The rearrangement uses TRBV7-9 and TRBJ2-7; TRBD2 is a possible D gene (5 bases). The CDR3 spans 15 residues. Germline CDR1 and CDR2: SEHNR and FQNEAQ (reference sequence). Trimming took off 5 bases at V and 9 bases at J, with 23 bases between the two ends.

This chain joins TRBV5-1 and TRBJ2-1; D may be TRBD2 (7 bases). The germline V gene has CDR1 SGHRS and CDR2 YFSETQ. Trimming took 4 bases from V and 5 from J, leaving 10 bases between them. This CDR3 spans 13 amino acids. The chain's CDR3 is CASSRGADNEQFF. The DNA of the CDR3 is TGCGCCAGCAGCCGGGGGGCGGACAATGAGCAGTTCTTC.

V usage is TRBV7-9 and J usage is TRBJ2-1; 7 bases line up with TRBD2. This CDR3 spans 15 amino acids. The V gene's germline CDR1 is SEHNR and CDR2 FQNEAQ (reference sequence). Trimming at V came to 2 bases and at J to 4 bases, leaving 5 bases not matched to a gene. This chain's CDR3 is CASSLRLAKYNEQFF. The CDR3 nucleotides read TGTGCCAGCAGCTTACGACTAGCAAAATACAATGAGCAGTTCTTC.

The chain combines TRBV5-4 with TRBJ1-2; 10 bases are shared with TRBD1. This CDR3 has 15 amino acids. Germline V gene sequence: CDR1 SGHNT, CDR2 YYREEE (reference sequence). Losses at the gene ends were 4 bases for V and 4 bases for J; bases not matched to a gene: 7. CDR3 in amino acids: CASSTRDRGAYGYTF. CDR3 DNA: TGTGCCAGCAGCACTCGGGACAGGGGCGCCTATGGCTACACCTTC. The entire variable domain, with the rest obtained from reference TRBV5-4 and TRBJ1-2, is as follows: ETGVTQSPTHLIKTRGQQVTLRCSSQSGHNTVSWYQQALGQGPQFIFQYYREEENGRGNFPPRFSGLQFPNYSSELNVNALELDDSALYLCASSTRDRGAYGYTFGSGTRLTVV.

CDR3 loop: CASSPRFGVYEQYF. The CDR3 DNA sequence: TGTGCCAGCTCACCACGTTTCGGTGTTTACGAGCAGTACTTC. This chain connects TRBV18 to TRBJ2-7, with D uncertain. CDR1 and CDR2 from the germline V gene are KGHSH and LQKENI. The CDR3 contains 14 residues. Trimming pared 1 base from V and 4 bases from J, leaving 11 bases between.

The V and J genes are TRBV3-1 (or the pseudogene TRBV3-2) and TRBJ2-3; 14 bases fit TRBD2. CDR3 length equals 15 residues. The V segment lost 6 bases and the J segment 3 bases; nucleotides outside the gene matches: 2. The germline CDR1 and CDR2 sequences are LGHDT and YNNKEL (reference sequence). CDR3 DNA: TGTGCCAGCAGGACTAGCGGGGGGGCGACAGATACGCAGTATTTT. It specifies CASRTSGGATDTQYF.

The chain recombines TRBV6-5 with TRBJ1-4, with 7 bases identical to TRBD1. Trimming removed 8 bases from V and 7 bases from J; junction bases left unmatched: 4. The CDR3 contains 12 residues. Germline CDR1 and CDR2: MNHEY and SVGAGI. CDR3 DNA sequence: TGTGCCAGCGGCAACAGGGGTGAAAAACTGTTTTTT. Amino acids: CASGNRGEKLFF.

The chain joins TRBV13 to TRBJ1-2, with TRBD1 identical over 7 bases. This CDR3 has 15 residues. The junction had 11 bases not matched to a gene; V was cut back by 2 bases and J by 8 bases. CDR1 is PRHDT and CDR2 is FYEKMQ in the germline V gene (reference sequence). The CDR3 DNA reads as TGTGCCAGCAGCTTACGGACAGGACCTATCGGGGGCTACACCTTC. It translates to CASSLRTGPIGGYTF.

V usage is TRBV30 and J usage is TRBJ1-1; no firm D call. CDR1 and CDR2 from the germline V gene are GTSNPN and SVGIG (reference sequence). The CDR3 has 14 residues. Trimming shortened V by 0 bases and J by 0 bases, and 8 bases separated the two germline ends. CDR3 in DNA: TGTGCCTGGAGTGTTGCGAATTTGAACACTGAAGCTTTCTTT. The encoded protein is CAWSVANLNTEAFF.

The chain uses TRBV4-1 and TRBJ2-1; TRBD2 matches 11 bases. Germline assignment: CDR1 MGHRA and CDR2 YSYEKL. Trimming took 0 bases from V and 9 from J; bases not matched to a gene: 10. The CDR3 covers 17 residues. The chain's CDR3 is CASSQDLIAGGPVEQFF. The CDR3 coding sequence is TGCGCCAGCAGCCAAGACCTTATAGCGGGGGGGCCTGTTGAGCAGTTCTTC.

V gene TRBV4-3 combines with J gene TRBJ1-2; D gene ambiguous. Looked up from germline, CDR1 is LGHNA and CDR2 is YSLEER. Deletions cut 0 bases from V and 4 bases from J, with 18 bases between. The CDR3 sequence is 17 residues long. The CDR3 sequence is CASSQDRLDLGVYGYTF. In nucleotides, the CDR3 is TGCGCCAGCAGCCAAGATAGGTTGGACTTAGGAGTCTATGGCTACACCTTC.

The chain employs TRBV19 and TRBJ2-5, with TRBD2 matching 11 bases. J lost 4 bases, V lost 5 bases, and 6 bases had no gene match. Germline CDR1 and CDR2: LNHDA and SQIVND (reference sequence). CDR3 size: 15 residues. The CDR3 DNA reads as TGTGCCAGTAGTCTAGGGACTAGCGGACGAGAGACCCAGTACTTC. This encodes CASSLGTSGRETQYF.

V gene TRBV19 combines with J gene TRBJ1-1; D gene unclear. In germline, CDR1 is LNHDA, CDR2 SQIVND (reference sequence). The CDR3 is 13 residues long. Trimming shortened V by 7 bases and J by 5 bases, and 14 bases separated the two germline ends. Here the CDR3 DNA reads TGTGCCAGTACCCCACGCGGGAGAACTGAAGCTTTCTTT. It codes for CASTPRGRTEAFF.

The chain is built from TRBV2 and TRBJ1-5; 8 bases match TRBD1. The germline gives CDR1 SNHLY, CDR2 FYNNEI. The CDR3 loop spans 12 amino acids. Unmatched junction bases numbered 3, after V lost 7 bases and J lost 7 bases. The CDR3 nucleotides read TGTGCCAGCAACAGGGGGAACCAGCCCCAGCATTTT. Encoded protein: CASNRGNQPQHF.

This sequence joins TRBV7-9 and TRBJ2-7; D is ambiguous. This CDR3 region has 14 residues. V was clipped by 5 bases and J by 5 bases, with 16 bases between them. The germline V gene encodes CDR1 SEHNR and CDR2 FQNEAQ (reference sequence). CDR3 sequence: CASSRTRSEDEQYF. The CDR3 bases are TGTGCCAGCAGCCGAACGCGCTCCGAGGACGAGCAGTACTTC.

This clone appeared a few times. This chain links TRBV27 with TRBJ2-7, with D tentatively TRBD1 (6 bases). Trimming pared 4 bases from V and 3 bases from J, leaving 13 bases between. Germline CDR1 and CDR2: MNHEY and SMNVEV (reference sequence). The CDR3 loop spans 14 amino acids. CDR3 sequence reads: CASSSQGSIYEQYF. CDR3 nucleotide sequence: TGTGCCAGCAGTTCACAGGGCTCAATCTACGAGCAGTACTTC.

V and J are TRBV5-4 and TRBJ1-1, with D perhaps TRBD1 (5 bases). CDR1 is SGHNT and CDR2 is YYREEE in the germline V gene (reference sequence). V lost 4 bases and J lost 5, with 18 bases in between. CDR3 size: 15 residues. CDR3 in amino acids: CASSRPLGAGTEAFF. CDR3 sequence (DNA): TGTGCCAGCAGCCGCCCCCTTGGGGCCGGAACTGAAGCTTTCTTT.

This sequence joins TRBV7-2 and TRBJ2-2, with 8 bases identical to TRBD1. Germline V gives CDR1 SGHTA, CDR2 FQGNSA. J lost 2 bases, V lost 7 bases, and 6 bases had no gene match. There are 15 residues in the CDR3. The CDR3 is CASILDRGNTGELFF. CDR3 bases: TGTGCCAGCATTCTAGACAGGGGAAACACCGGGGAGCTGTTTTTT.

Concerning this clone: This sequence may be a read error, since a much larger clone differs from it by one base. The rearrangement uses TRBV5-1 and TRBJ2-7; the D gene is possibly TRBD2 (7 bases). Germline lookup yields CDR1 SGHRS and CDR2 YFSETQ. Deletions cut 10 bases from V and 7 bases from J, with 30 bases between. The length of the CDR3 is 16 residues. The CDR3 here is CACFSRWGGRGWEQYF. The CDR3 DNA is TGCGCCTGCTTTAGCCGTTGGGGGGGCCGGGGGTGGGAGCAGTACTTC.

The chain recombines TRBV18 with TRBJ1-5; 12 bases are shared with TRBD1. The V segment lost 4 bases and the J segment 3 bases; nucleotides outside the gene matches: 4. CDR3 length equals 16 residues. Germline loops: CDR1 KGHSH, CDR2 LQKENI. This CDR3 is CASSQGQGAFNQPQHF. CDR3 coding DNA: TGTGCCAGCTCACAGGGACAGGGGGCCTTCAATCAGCCCCAGCATTTT.

The chain is built from TRBV5-1 and TRBJ2-7; D remains unclear. Per germline, CDR1 SGHRS and CDR2 YFSETQ. Trimming shortened V by 2 bases and J by 1 base, and 22 bases separated the two germline ends. The CDR3 runs to 18 residues. The CDR3 here is CASSLIGAADRLSYEQYF. CDR3 DNA: TGCGCCAGCAGCTTAATTGGAGCCGCCGATCGTCTATCCTACGAGCAGTACTTC.

This clone has just a few counts. V is TRBV28 and J is TRBJ1-6; D perhaps matches TRBD1 (5 bases). CDR3 length: 13 amino acids. Germline V gene lookup returns CDR1 MDHEN and CDR2 SYDVKM. Trimming removed 2 bases from V and 12 bases from J, with 11 bases in between. As DNA, the CDR3 is TGTGCCAGCAGTTTACAGGGAAGGGGACCCCTCCACTTT. It translates to CASSLQGRGPLHF.

This clone came up many times. The chain uses TRBV4-3 and TRBJ2-5; D remains unclear. CDR1 LGHNA and CDR2 YSLEER come from the germline V gene. This CDR3 region has 14 residues. V lost 0 bases and J lost 4, with 9 bases in between. The CDR3 DNA is TGCGCCAGCAGCCAAGAAGGAGCCCCAGAGACCCAGTACTTC. Its translation: CASSQEGAPETQYF.

The chain joins TRBV3-1 (or the pseudogene TRBV3-2) to TRBJ1-3; 8 nucleotides align to TRBD1. Germline loops: CDR1 LGHDT, CDR2 YNNKEL (reference sequence). This CDR3 comprises 16 residues. Unmatched junction bases numbered 3, after V lost 2 bases and J lost 0 bases. The CDR3 spells CASSQYGTGSGNTIYF. The CDR3, as DNA: TGTGCCAGCAGCCAATACGGGACAGGCTCTGGAAACACCATATATTTT.